A single T cell receptor beta chain is shown here with its context. Its antigen is still unknown. The entry originates in a study of cytomegalovirus exposure and HLA in healthy donors. PCR involved 60 Vbeta and 13 Jbeta primers. TCRdb keeps only in-frame clones here, not all; method: immunoSEQ multiplex PCR. The table has roughly 200,000 clones, around 73% seen once. Broader study findings: TCR beta V- and J-gene trimming was later associated with a missense DCLRE1C variant. It was only CMV serostatus that was available as immune exposure information.

This receptor was taken from a man aged 60 to 69 in good health and CMV-seronegative. The sequenced sample was PBMCs.

CDR3 sequence: CASSRGLPAYTDTQYF. CDR3 sequence (DNA): TGTGCCAGCAGCCGTGGACTCCCAGCTTACACAGATACGCAGTATTTT. The chain uses TRBV14 and TRBJ2-3, with D possibly being TRBD2 (5 bases). The CDR3 loop spans 16 amino acids. Germline CDR1 is SGHDN and CDR2 is FVKESK. The germline V and J ends were trimmed by 4 bases and 2 bases, with 16 bases remaining between them.